A single sample gave rise to the 9 T cell receptor beta chains below, sequenced in a study of blood T cell repertoires in COVID-19. The table came from immunoSEQ multiplex PCR; TCRdb's copy has only in-frame clones and leaves some out. The data show almost 55,000 clones, with approximately 88% seen just once and roughly 3.5% held by the top ten. Sequencing was performed on peripheral blood. These receptors were obtained from a human donor in a cohort sampled during active COVID-19.

V gene TRBV5-1 combines with J gene TRBJ1-1; unclear D gene. Trimming took 6 bases from V and 4 from J, leaving 13 bases between them. This CDR3 region has 13 residues. Germline values: CDR1 SGHRS, CDR2 YFSETQ. CDR3 DNA: TGCGCCAGCACCTCACCGGGGTTCACTGAAGCTTTCTTT. Encoded protein: CASTSPGFTEAFF.

The chain employs TRBV27 and TRBJ2-3; the D gene is possibly TRBD2 (5 bases). This CDR3 is built from 16 residues. V was clipped by 2 bases and J by 5 bases, with 17 bases between them. Germline CDR1 reads MNHEY; CDR2 reads SMNVEV (reference sequence). CDR3 in amino acids: CASSLHLSRSGDTQYF. The CDR3 nucleotides are TGTGCCAGCAGTTTACACCTGTCCCGCAGCGGAGATACGCAGTATTTT.

The chain combines TRBV5-1 with TRBJ1-2, with 8 bases fitting TRBD1. The CDR3 consists of 14 residues. Germline CDR1 reads SGHRS; CDR2 reads YFSETQ. V gave up 4 bases and J gave up 6 bases; unmatched junction bases: 8. The CDR3 region is CASSLGQGTHGYTF. CDR3 bases: TGCGCCAGCAGCCTCGGACAGGGAACGCATGGCTACACCTTC.

This clone was observed a single time. The chain links TRBV2 to TRBJ1-1; no firm D call. V was cut by 0 bases and J by 4 bases, with 12 bases left in between. Germline V gives CDR1 SNHLY, CDR2 FYNNEI. The length of the CDR3 is 15 residues. The CDR3 loop is CASSEASGDGTEAFF. CDR3 nucleotides: TGTGCCAGCAGTGAAGCTTCGGGAGATGGCACTGAAGCTTTCTTT.

The chain links TRBV2 to TRBJ2-3; weak D call: TRBD2 (5 bases). Per the germline V gene, CDR1 is SNHLY and CDR2 is FYNNEI. This CDR3 has 13 amino acids. Trimming left V 9 bases short and J 4 bases short, with 14 bases between. The CDR3 loop is CASLWEPPDTQYF. The CDR3 nucleotides read TGTGCCAGTTTGTGGGAGCCTCCAGATACGCAGTATTTT.

This chain joins TRBV30 and TRBJ2-7; possible D gene TRBD1, 5 bases. Germline-derived CDR1 and CDR2 are GTSNPN and SVGIG (reference sequence). The CDR3 length is 11 residues. V was clipped by 1 base and J by 6 bases, with 7 bases between them. This CDR3 reads CAWSGQGEQYF. CDR3 nucleotides: TGTGCCTGGAGTGGTCAGGGCGAGCAGTACTTC.

The chain has TRBV5-8 and TRBJ1-2; the D gene is possibly TRBD1 (6 bases). The V end was cut by 4 bases, the J end by 8 bases, with 15 bases between. Germline V gives CDR1 SGHTS, CDR2 YDEGEE. The CDR3 has 13 amino acids. In nucleotides, the CDR3 is TGTGCCAGCAGCCTCTTCAACAGGGCCGGCTACACCTTC. Protein sequence: CASSLFNRAGYTF.

The chain uses TRBV6-5 and TRBJ1-2, with a possible D match to TRBD1 (6 bases). CDR1 is MNHEY, CDR2 SVGAGI, per germline. V was trimmed by 6 bases and J by 6 bases, leaving 14 bases between them. The CDR3 runs to 13 residues. The chain's CDR3 is CASSHRGADGYTF. In DNA form, the CDR3 reads TGTGCCAGCAGCCATCGGGGGGCGGATGGCTACACCTTC.

The chain is built from TRBV5-1 and TRBJ1-1; possibly TRBD1 for D (5 bases). V lost 2 bases to trimming and J lost 4 bases, with 9 bases between them. The CDR3 covers 13 residues. Germline values: CDR1 SGHRS, CDR2 YFSETQ. CDR3 protein: CASSFRQSTEAFF. The CDR3 nucleotides read TGCGCCAGCAGCTTTAGACAGAGCACTGAAGCTTTCTTT.